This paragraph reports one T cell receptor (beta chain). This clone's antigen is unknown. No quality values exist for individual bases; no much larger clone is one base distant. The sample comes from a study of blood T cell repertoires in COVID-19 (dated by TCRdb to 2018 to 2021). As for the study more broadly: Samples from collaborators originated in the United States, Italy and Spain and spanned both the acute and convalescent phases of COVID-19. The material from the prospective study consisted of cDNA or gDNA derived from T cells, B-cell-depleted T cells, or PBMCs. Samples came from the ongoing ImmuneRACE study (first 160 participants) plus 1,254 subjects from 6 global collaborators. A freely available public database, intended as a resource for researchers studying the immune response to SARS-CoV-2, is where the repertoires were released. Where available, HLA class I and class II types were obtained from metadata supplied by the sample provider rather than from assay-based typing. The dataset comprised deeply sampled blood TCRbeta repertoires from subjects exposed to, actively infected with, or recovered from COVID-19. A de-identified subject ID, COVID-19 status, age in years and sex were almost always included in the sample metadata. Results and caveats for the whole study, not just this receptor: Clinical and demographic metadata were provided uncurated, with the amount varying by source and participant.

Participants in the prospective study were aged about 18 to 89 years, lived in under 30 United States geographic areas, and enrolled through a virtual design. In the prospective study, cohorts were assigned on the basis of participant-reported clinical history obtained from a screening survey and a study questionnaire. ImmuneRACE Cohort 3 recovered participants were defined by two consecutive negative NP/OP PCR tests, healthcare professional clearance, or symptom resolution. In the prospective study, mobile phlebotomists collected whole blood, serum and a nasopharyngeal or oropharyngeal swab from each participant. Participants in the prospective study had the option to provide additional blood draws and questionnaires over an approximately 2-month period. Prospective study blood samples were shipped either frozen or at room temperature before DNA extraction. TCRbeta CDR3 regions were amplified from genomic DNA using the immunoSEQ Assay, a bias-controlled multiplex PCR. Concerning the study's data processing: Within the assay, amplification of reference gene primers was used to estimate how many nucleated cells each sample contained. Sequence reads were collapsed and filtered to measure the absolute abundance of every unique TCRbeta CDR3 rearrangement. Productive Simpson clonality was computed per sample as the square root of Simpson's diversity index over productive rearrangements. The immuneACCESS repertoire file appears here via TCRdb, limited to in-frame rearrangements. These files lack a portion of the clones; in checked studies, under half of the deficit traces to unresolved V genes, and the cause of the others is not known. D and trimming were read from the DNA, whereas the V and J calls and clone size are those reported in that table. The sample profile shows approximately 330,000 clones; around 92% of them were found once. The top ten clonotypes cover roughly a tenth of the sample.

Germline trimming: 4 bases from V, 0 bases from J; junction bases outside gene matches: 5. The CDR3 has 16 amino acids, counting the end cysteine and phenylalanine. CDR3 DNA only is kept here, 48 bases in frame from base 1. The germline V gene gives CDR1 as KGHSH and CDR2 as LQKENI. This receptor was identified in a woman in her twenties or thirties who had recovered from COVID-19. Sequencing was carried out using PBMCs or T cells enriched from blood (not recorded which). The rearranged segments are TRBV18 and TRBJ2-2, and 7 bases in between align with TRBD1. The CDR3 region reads CASSRVDRANTGELFF. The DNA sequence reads TGTGCCAGCTCACGCGTAGACAGGGCGAACACCGGGGAGCTGTTTTTT.